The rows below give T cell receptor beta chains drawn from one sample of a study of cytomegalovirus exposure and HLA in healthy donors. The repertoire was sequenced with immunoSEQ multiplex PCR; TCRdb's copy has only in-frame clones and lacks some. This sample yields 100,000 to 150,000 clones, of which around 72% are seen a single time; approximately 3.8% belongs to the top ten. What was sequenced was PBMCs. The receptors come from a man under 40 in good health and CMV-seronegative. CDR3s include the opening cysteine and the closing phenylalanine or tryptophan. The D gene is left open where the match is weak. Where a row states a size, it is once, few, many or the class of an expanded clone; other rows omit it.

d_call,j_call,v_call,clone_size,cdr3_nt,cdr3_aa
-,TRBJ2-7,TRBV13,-,TGTGCCAGCAGCCCCCGGACGGGGGGCTTCTACGAGCAGTACTTC,CASSPRTGGFYEQYF
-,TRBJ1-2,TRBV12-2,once,TGTGCGACGGGGGGGGACCGACCATCCTATGGCTACACCTTC,CATGGDRPSYGYTF
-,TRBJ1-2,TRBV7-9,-,TGTTCCAGCAGCTTGCAGGGGACCAACTATGGCTACACCTTC,CSSSLQGTNYGYTF
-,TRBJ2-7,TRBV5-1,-,TGCGCCAGCAGCCCCACCGCGGACAGCGGCCACGAGCAGTACTTC,CASSPTADSGHEQYF
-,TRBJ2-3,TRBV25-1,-,TGTGCCAGCAGCGACTCGGCTGCAGATACGCAGTATTTT,CASSDSAADTQYF
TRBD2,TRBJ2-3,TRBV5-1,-,TGCGCCAGCAGGGTCACTAGCGGGGGGACCACAGATACGCAGTATTTT,CASRVTSGGTTDTQYF
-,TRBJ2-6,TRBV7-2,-,TGTGCCAGCAGCTCAGGAGCCAGGGGCGTCCTGACTTTC,CASSSGARGVLTF
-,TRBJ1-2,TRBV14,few,TGTGCCAGCAGCCAAGAGATCGATAGCTATGGCTACACCTTC,CASSQEIDSYGYTF
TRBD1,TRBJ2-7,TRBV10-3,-,TGTGCCATCAGTCCGGGACAGGGCTACGAGCAGTACTTC,CAISPGQGYEQYF
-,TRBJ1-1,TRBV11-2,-,TGTGCCAGCAGCCAACTTATTATGGGGCGTGAAGCTTTCTTT,CASSQLIMGREAFF
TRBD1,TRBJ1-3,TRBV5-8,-,TGTGCCAGCAGCTTACCCGGGACAGGGGTAAACACCATATATTTT,CASSLPGTGVNTIYF
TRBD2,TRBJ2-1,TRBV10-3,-,TGTGCCATCAGTGGGGCGCGGGGGACCCCCAATGAGCAGTTCTTC,CAISGARGTPNEQFF
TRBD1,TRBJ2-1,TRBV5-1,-,TGCGCCAGCAGCCCCCTACAGGGGAGCAATGAGCAGTTCTTC,CASSPLQGSNEQFF
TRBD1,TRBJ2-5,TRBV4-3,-,TGCGCCAGCAGCCAAACACTGGGGACAGGGGAAGAGGAGCAGTACTTC,CASSQTLGTGEEEQYF
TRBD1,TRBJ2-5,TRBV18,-,TGTGCCAGCTCACCGGGGACAGCCGGCCAAGAGACCCAGTACTTC,CASSPGTAGQETQYF
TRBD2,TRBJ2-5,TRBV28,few,TGTGCCAGCAGCTTAGCGGGGGAGACCCAGTACTTC,CASSLAGETQYF
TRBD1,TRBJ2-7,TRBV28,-,TGTGCCAGCAGTTCCCTGGACAGGATAGCCTACGAGCAGTACTTC,CASSSLDRIAYEQYF
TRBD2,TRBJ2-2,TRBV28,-,TGTGCCAGCAGTCCGGGAGCGGGGGACACCGGGGAGCTGTTTTTT,CASSPGAGDTGELFF
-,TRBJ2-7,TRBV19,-,TGTGCCAGTAGTATAGACAGGGGAGAACAGTACTTC,CASSIDRGEQYF
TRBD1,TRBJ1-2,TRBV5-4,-,TGTGCCAGCTTACCCCAGACAGGGGAGTTGGATGGCTACACCTTC,CASLPQTGELDGYTF
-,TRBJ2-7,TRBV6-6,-,TGTGCCAGCAGCCCTTCTGACGAGCAGTACTTC,CASSPSDEQYF
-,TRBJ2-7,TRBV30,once,TGTGCCTGGAGTGGAACTAGGTCCTACGAGCAGTACTTC,CAWSGTRSYEQYF
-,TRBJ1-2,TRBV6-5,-,TGTGCCAGCAAGAATGACGGACAGACCTATGGCTACACCTTC,CASKNDGQTYGYTF
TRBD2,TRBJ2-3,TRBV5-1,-,TGCGCCAGCAGCTTGGGCGGGGGGGCCGTAGATACGCAGTATTTT,CASSLGGGAVDTQYF
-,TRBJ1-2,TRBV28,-,TGTGCCAGCAGTTTACAGGGAATAGATGGCTACACCTTC,CASSLQGIDGYTF
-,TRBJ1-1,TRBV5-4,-,TGTGCCAGCAGCCAGGACAGGAACACTGAAGCTTTCTTT,CASSQDRNTEAFF
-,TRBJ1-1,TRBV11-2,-,TGTGCCAGCAGCAGTCTCCTATCAGCTTTCTTT,CASSSLLSAFF
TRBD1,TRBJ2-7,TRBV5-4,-,TGTGCCAGCAGCCCTGGGGTTGGCGACAGGGTTGGCGGGCAGTACTTC,CASSPGVGDRVGGQYF
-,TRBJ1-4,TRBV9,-,TGTGCCAGCGCGGGTGCTGGCGAAAAACTGTTTTTT,CASAGAGEKLFF
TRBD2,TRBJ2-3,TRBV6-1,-,TGTGCCAGCAGTGAAGTGCTAGCGGGCACAGATACGCAGTATTTT,CASSEVLAGTDTQYF
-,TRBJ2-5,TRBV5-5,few,TGTGCCAGCAGCTTGGCCCCGGGAGAGACCCAGTACTTC,CASSLAPGETQYF
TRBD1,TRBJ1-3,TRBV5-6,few,TGTGCCAGCAGCCTAAGACAGGGGACCACCATATATTTT,CASSLRQGTTIYF
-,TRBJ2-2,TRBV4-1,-,TGCGCCAGCAGCCCCCAGGGGCTTGACACCGGGGAGCTGTTTTTT,CASSPQGLDTGELFF
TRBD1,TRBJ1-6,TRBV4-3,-,TGCGCCAGCAGCCATCCGGGACAGGGGAATTCACCCCTCCACTTT,CASSHPGQGNSPLHF
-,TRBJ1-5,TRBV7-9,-,TGTGTCAGCAGCTTAGACAGCTTAACTCAGCATTTT,CVSSLDSLTQHF
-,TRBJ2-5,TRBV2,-,TGTGCCAGCAGGCCCCTATCGGCGGATGGGGAGACCCAGTACTTC,CASRPLSADGETQYF
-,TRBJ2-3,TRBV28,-,TGTGCCAGCAGTTTAGCGCCTACCGGGGATACGCAGTATTTT,CASSLAPTGDTQYF